The 22 T cell receptor beta chains listed next were all sequenced from one sample in a study of lung T cells in sarcoidosis with Löfgren's syndrome. TCRdb recomputed calls from the reads with MiXCR, one row per CDR3 protein. The sample includes 60,000 to 65,000 distinct CDR3 sequences, 21% of them seen just once. The sample consisted of CD4+ T cells from PBMCs. Source of these receptors: a human donor with sarcoidosis (Löfgren's syndrome or another form), or a control subject (not recorded which).

This clonotype showed up many times. This sequence joins TRBV6-1 and TRBJ1-3, with D possibly TRBD1 on 5 matching bases. The V end lost 7 bases, the J end lost 8 bases, and 24 bases lay between the germline ends. Germline V gene sequence: CDR1 MNHNS, CDR2 SASEGT. The CDR3 consists of 16 residues. The CDR3 DNA is TGTGCCAGCAAATTGGCCGGCAGGGAAGTAGTTGACACCATATATTTT. Translating gives CASKLAGREVVDTIYF.

This clonotype was counted at least ten times. The gene calls are TRBV28 and TRBJ2-2, with 8 bases lining up with TRBD2. V dropped 6 bases and J dropped 7; count of bases not matched to a gene: 16. Germline CDR1 reads MDHEN; CDR2 reads SYDVKM. The CDR3 extends over 17 amino acids. The CDR3 loop is CASRTGGALQTFGELFF. The CDR3 nucleotides are TGTGCCAGCAGGACGGGGGGGGCCCTCCAGACGTTCGGGGAGCTGTTTTTT.

This clonotype was observed a few times. This chain links TRBV5-1 with TRBJ2-5, with D unclear. The CDR3 has 15 residues. Trimming took off 5 bases at V and 5 bases at J, with 19 bases between the two ends. Germline CDR1 SGHRS, CDR2 YFSETQ. The CDR3 region has the DNA TGCGCCAGCAGAGCTCAGGTTACCCCTTGGGAGACCCAGTACTTC. It specifies CASRAQVTPWETQYF.

On this clonotype: A much larger clone differs by one base, so this may be a read error. The V and J genes are TRBV28 and TRBJ2-1; D not certain. The CDR3 extends over 14 amino acids. Germline-derived CDR1 and CDR2 are MDHEN and SYDVKM. For the CDR3, the DNA is TGTGCCAGAAGTTTTCTATTTGGTCCCTACGAGCAGTTCTTC. Protein sequence: CARSFLFGPYEQFF.

The genes are TRBV5-1 and TRBJ2-5; TRBD1 is a possible D gene (7 bases). Germline CDR1 and CDR2: SGHRS and YFSETQ. CDR3 length: 15 amino acids. The V gene lost 4 bases and the J gene lost 2 bases, with 15 bases spanning the gap. Here the CDR3 reads CASSGGTAGQETQYF. CDR3 DNA: TGCGCCAGCAGCGGGGGGACAGCCGGACAAGAGACCCAGTACTTC.

This clonotype was observed at least ten times. The rearrangement joins TRBV28 to TRBJ2-6, with TRBD2 matching 13 bases. This CDR3 is 21 amino acids long. V lost 5 bases, J lost 2 bases, and 15 bases stayed unmatched. Germline V gene sequence: CDR1 MDHEN, CDR2 SYDVKM. The CDR3: CASSLSGLAGAGIPGANVLTF. The CDR3 nucleotides read TGTGCCAGCAGTCTCTCCGGACTAGCGGGGGCCGGAATCCCTGGGGCCAACGTCCTGACTTTC.

The rearrangement joins TRBV4-2 to TRBJ2-3; possible D gene TRBD2, 6 bases. The germline V and J ends were trimmed by 4 bases and 2 bases, with 10 bases remaining between them. The CDR3 contains 14 residues. Germline lookup yields CDR1 LGHNA and CDR2 YNFKEQ. The CDR3 DNA reads TGTGCCAGCAGCCCCTCGGGGGTCACAGATACGCAGTATTTT. Its translation: CASSPSGVTDTQYF.

This clonotype appeared many times. The chain carries TRBV15 and TRBJ1-6; D gene unclear. This CDR3 comprises 15 residues. Germline assignment: CDR1 LNHNV and CDR2 YYDKDF (reference sequence). Trimming shortened V by 1 base and J by 6 bases, and 10 bases separated the two germline ends. CDR3 DNA sequence: TGTGCCACCAGCAGAGTGGAGGAGGGTAATTCACCCCTCCACTTT. This gives the protein CATSRVEEGNSPLHF.

This clonotype was detected many times. V and J are TRBV6-1 and TRBJ1-4; 9 bases match TRBD1. Trimming cost V 7 bases and J 7 bases; bases outside gene matches: 7. Per germline, CDR1 MNHNS and CDR2 SASEGT. The CDR3 totals 14 residues. The CDR3 reads CASKTGGTGEKLFF. CDR3 DNA sequence: TGTGCCAGCAAAACAGGGGGCACTGGTGAAAAACTGTTTTTT.

The V call is TRBV3-1, the J call TRBJ1-4; D uncertain. The CDR3 covers 14 residues. Germline CDR1 is LGHDT and CDR2 is YNNKEL (reference sequence). V lost 7 bases to trimming and J lost 0 bases, with 9 bases between them. CDR3 region: CASTRRATNEKLFF. The DNA of the CDR3 is TGTGCCAGCACCCGGCGGGCAACTAATGAAAAACTGTTTTTT.

This clonotype was seen a few times. This may stem from a read error, because a much larger clone lies one nucleotide away. The chain combines TRBV4-1 with TRBJ2-3; 7 bases map to TRBD1. Per the germline V gene, CDR1 is MGHRA and CDR2 is YSYEKL. The CDR3 consists of 16 residues. CDR3 coding DNA: TGCGCCAACAGCCCTGGACAGGACGCTAGCACAGATACGCAGTATTTT. It codes for CANSPGQDASTDTQYF.

This clonotype was seen a handful of times. This could be a read error, since a much larger clone is one nucleotide away. The V and J genes are TRBV24-1 and TRBJ2-1; D is undetermined. CDR1 is KGHDR, CDR2 SFDVKD, per germline. The CDR3 consists of 15 residues. For the CDR3, the DNA is TGTGCCACCAGTGATTCCAGACCCGAGGCGAATGGGCAGTTCTTC. This translates into CATSDSRPEANGQFF.

Note on this clonotype: Possible read error: a much larger clone is one base away. The genes are TRBV20-1 and TRBJ2-1, with a possible D match to TRBD2 (6 bases). Germline CDR1 DFQATT, CDR2 SNEGSKA (reference sequence). This CDR3 is 16 amino acids long. V was clipped by 4 bases and J by 10 bases, with 26 bases between them. CDR3 protein: CSAKSLGGILGLEQFF. The DNA for the CDR3 is TGCAGTGCTAAGTCCCTTGGCGGGATTCTAGGTTTGGAGCAGTTCTTC.

V usage is TRBV20-1 and J usage is TRBJ1-1; D remains ambiguous. Germline V gene data show CDR1 as DFQATT and CDR2 as SNEGSKA (reference sequence). V was clipped by 5 bases and J by 6 bases, with 16 bases between them. The CDR3 is 13 residues long. CDR3 sequence: CSASRAANAEAFF. CDR3 DNA sequence: TGCAGTGCTTCCCGGGCAGCCAACGCTGAAGCTTTCTTT.

This clonotype was counted ten times or more. The chain joins TRBV6-1 to TRBJ2-5, with D possibly matching TRBD2 (6 bases). The V end was cut by 6 bases, the J end by 4 bases, with 18 bases between. The V gene's germline CDR1 is MNHNS and CDR2 SASEGT. There are 15 residues in the CDR3. The CDR3 loop is CASRPEGSLRETQYF. The CDR3 region has the DNA TGTGCCAGCAGGCCGGAGGGTAGCTTAAGAGAGACCCAGTACTTC.

Comment on this clonotype: This may be a read error, as it is one base from a much larger clone. The chain employs TRBV12-3 or TRBV12-4 and TRBJ2-1, with D perhaps TRBD1 (5 bases). This CDR3 is 14 amino acids long. Trimming pared 6 bases from V and 8 bases from J, leaving 17 bases between. Here the CDR3 DNA reads TGTGCCAGCAGACCTAGGGGCGCAGACCATGAGCAGTTCTTC. Its translation is CASRPRGADHEQFF.

Many counts were recorded for this clonotype. The CDR3 region is CASSYSARLAGTSTDTQYF. As DNA, the CDR3 is TGTGCCAGCAGTTACTCGGCGAGACTAGCGGGAACTTCCACAGATACGCAGTATTTT. This chain connects TRBV6-2 or TRBV6-3 to TRBJ2-3; 11 bases fit TRBD2. The junction had 10 bases not matched to a gene; V was cut back by 0 bases and J by 2 bases. The CDR3 has 19 amino acids. The germline CDR1 and CDR2 sequences are MNHEY and SVGEGT.

In regard to this clonotype: This sequence may be a read error, since a much larger clone differs from it by one base. V gene TRBV7-3 combines with J gene TRBJ2-1; either TRBD1 or TRBD2 may fit D (5 bases each). The CDR3 has 15 amino acids. CDR1 is SGHTA, CDR2 FQGTGA, per germline. Deletions cut 5 bases from V and 4 bases from J, with 15 bases between. The CDR3 region is CASSPGPAVYNEQFF. CDR3 coding DNA: TGTGCCAGCAGCCCGGGGCCAGCGGTTTACAATGAGCAGTTCTTC.

This clonotype was detected ten times or more. The chain has TRBV20-1 and TRBJ1-1, with unresolved D. Germline V gene sequence: CDR1 DFQATT, CDR2 SNEGSKA (reference sequence). CDR3 length equals 13 residues. The V end was cut by 0 bases, the J end by 4 bases, with 9 bases between. The CDR3 DNA is TGCAGTGCTAGAGATAACCGGGGCACTGAAGCTTTCTTT. This codes for CSARDNRGTEAFF.

This clonotype was seen just once. The junction departs from germline at one end; a sequencing error may be responsible. The chain employs TRBV6-2 or TRBV6-3 and TRBJ2-1; TRBD2 matches 13 bases. From germline, CDR1 is MNHEY and CDR2 SVGEGT. This CDR3 has 14 residues. CDR3 amino acids: CASSRTSGRSEQLF. The DNA for the CDR3 is TGTGCCAGCAGTCGGACTAGCGGGAGATCTGAGCAGCTCTTC.

This clonotype was counted at least ten times. This sequence joins TRBV6-1 and TRBJ2-3; 7 bases line up with TRBD1. CDR3 size: 15 residues. The germline gives CDR1 MNHNS, CDR2 SASEGT. Trimming cost V 5 bases and J 0 bases; bases outside gene matches: 5. The CDR3 DNA follows: TGTGCCAGCAGTCGACAGGGAACCAGCACAGATACGCAGTATTTT. Translation gives CASSRQGTSTDTQYF.

The chain combines TRBV9 with TRBJ2-1, with 15 bases identical to TRBD2. There are 16 residues in the CDR3. Germline lookup yields CDR1 SGDLS and CDR2 YYNGEE. Losses at the gene ends were 3 bases for V and 7 bases for J; bases not matched to a gene: 5. The CDR3 DNA is TGTGCCAGCAGCGCGGGACTAGCGGGAGGAGGGAATGAGCAGTTCTTC. As protein: CASSAGLAGGGNEQFF.